Reported below is one T cell receptor (beta chain). Antigen specificity is unknown. Each population that was sorted was more than 95% pure. The record originates from a study of beta chain features in type 1 diabetes. The wider study: Comparable age, gender and cell yields were observed in patients relative to healthy donors.

The authors reverse transcribed all of the isolated RNA, so sequencing captured expressed TCRB transcripts. About 3.7 million reads on average were seen across naive, central memory and regulatory T cell samples. The method was immunoSEQ multiplex PCR; TCRdb's version includes in-frame clones alone and lacks a portion of them. Of hundreds of thousands of clones in the sample, 11% to 15% were seen once. CDR3 length: 16 residues. The J segment lost 3 bases and the V segment lost 7 bases, leaving 13 bases of the junction unmatched. Study findings and constraints: Moderate yet significant TCRB CDR3 shortening was seen in Type 1 diabetes patients in all four CD4+ subsets. Type 1 diabetes patients showed fewer insertions and more deletions at VDJ junctions.

This receptor was obtained from a man between 18 and 35 years old with type 1 diabetes. The chain joins TRBV23-1 to TRBJ2-7, with 9 bases lining up with TRBD1. TRBV23-1 is known as an ORF, though its function is uncertain. Sequenced input: naive CD4+ T cells from blood. The CDR3 here is CASMPATGTGNYEQYF. The DNA for the CDR3 is TGCGCCAGCATGCCAGCTACCGGGACAGGGAACTACGAGCAGTACTTC.